This is a list of T cell receptor beta chains from one sample in a study of beta chain features in type 1 diabetes. Data came from immunoSEQ multiplex PCR; TCRdb stores just in-frame clones and leaves some out. The table includes 400,000 or so clones, 10% to 15% detected once. The sample consisted of naive CD4+ T cells from blood. These receptors were taken from a young woman with type 1 diabetes. The CDR3 runs from the conserved cysteine through the conserved F or W. Rows give clone size only sometimes, using once, few, many, or a class for an expanded clone.

j_call | v_call | clone_size | cdr3_aa
TRBJ2-1 | TRBV18 | few | CASSPPHLNEQFF
TRBJ1-1 | TRBV5-1 | NA | CASSLDGRALSTEAFF
TRBJ1-2 | TRBV4-3 | NA | CASSPGTAGPTYGYTF
TRBJ2-6 | TRBV7-3 | few | CASSFGDRASGANVLTF
TRBJ2-5 | TRBV27 | few | CASRGFGSGQETQYF
TRBJ2-6 | TRBV19 | NA | CASRGLSGANVLTF
TRBJ1-5 | TRBV9 | few | CASSPRQGCRRQPQHF
TRBJ2-1 | TRBV19 | NA | CASSRHRDRAYNEQFF
TRBJ1-5 | TRBV11-3 | few | CATAQGHDQPQHF
TRBJ1-3 | TRBV9 | few | CASSPQDRSSGNTIYF
TRBJ1-5 | TRBV2 | NA | CASSEGTGGNQPQHF
TRBJ2-7 | TRBV7-2 | NA | CASSLGQLAGSYEQYF
TRBJ2-5 | TRBV5-4 | NA | CASSYTRGGETQYF
TRBJ2-3 | TRBV12-5 | NA | CAVTGADTDTQYF
TRBJ1-2 | TRBV20-1 | few | CSARVEGYTF
TRBJ2-5 | TRBV18 | few | CASSVRTEETQYF
TRBJ2-7 | TRBV30 | once | CAWSVALVGNYEQYF
TRBJ2-1 | TRBV7-2 | NA | CASSFLAGGNEQFF
TRBJ2-3 | TRBV5-4 | few | CASSPGTGVSDTQYF
TRBJ2-7 | TRBV20-1 | NA | CSALANEQYF